This TCR beta chain derives from a study of cytomegalovirus exposure and HLA in healthy donors. Of note for this clone: Distinct nucleotide sequences in the sample also encode this CDR3.

Profiling relied on immunoSEQ multiplex PCR, and the TCRdb table lists in-frame clones only, not all of them. The sample has hundreds of thousands of clones, roughly 83% seen once. After removal of 5 bases from V and 2 bases from J, the junction contained 1 base not matched to a gene. The CDR3 covers 13 residues. Germline V gene lookup returns CDR1 SSHAT and CDR2 FNYEAQ (reference sequence). Sequenced sample: PBMCs. The chain carries TRBV7-7 and TRBJ2-5, with 8 bases aligning to TRBD1. This sequence was found in a woman between 18 and 30 years old in good health and CMV-seronegative. CDR3 bases: TGTGCCAGCAGCCGGGACAGGCAAGAGACCCAGTACTTC. It specifies CASSRDRQETQYF.